This TCR beta chain was observed in a study of cytomegalovirus exposure and HLA in healthy donors. The V gene's germline CDR1 is MGHDK and CDR2 SYGVNS. V lost 2 bases, J lost 0 bases, and 5 bases lay in between. The CDR3 length is 14 residues. The study drew the donors from its 120-subject validation cohort, separate from the roughly 670-subject first cohort. For this clone: Its antigen remains unknown.

Study-wide results and limits: Rarity held for most TCR sequences, but there were some public TCRs that occurred in many donors.

TCRdb's table, derived via immunoSEQ multiplex PCR, lists solely in-frame clones and lacks some. The sample contains 250,000 to 300,000 clones, around 91% of which appear only once. The receptor comes from a woman under 30 in good health and CMV-seronegative. This chain uses TRBV25-1 with TRBJ1-3, with D possibly matching TRBD1 (5 bases). Sequenced: PBMCs. The CDR3 DNA is TGTGCCAGCAGTGAAGGGGCCTCTGGAAACACCATATATTTT. This gives the protein CASSEGASGNTIYF.